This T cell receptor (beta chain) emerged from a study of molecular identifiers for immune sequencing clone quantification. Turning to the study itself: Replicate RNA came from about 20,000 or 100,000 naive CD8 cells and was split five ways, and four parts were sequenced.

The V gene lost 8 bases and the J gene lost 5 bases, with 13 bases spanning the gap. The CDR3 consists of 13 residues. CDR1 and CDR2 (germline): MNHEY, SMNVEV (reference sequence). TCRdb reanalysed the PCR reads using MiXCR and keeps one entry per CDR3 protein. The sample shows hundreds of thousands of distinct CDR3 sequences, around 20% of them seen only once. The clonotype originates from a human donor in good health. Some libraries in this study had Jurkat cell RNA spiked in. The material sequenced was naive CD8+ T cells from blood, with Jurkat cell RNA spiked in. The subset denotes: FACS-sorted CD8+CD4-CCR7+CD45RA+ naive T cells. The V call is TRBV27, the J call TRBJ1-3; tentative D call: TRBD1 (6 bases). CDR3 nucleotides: TGTGCCAGCTCCGGGGACAATCGAAACACCATATATTTT. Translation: CASSGDNRNTIYF.